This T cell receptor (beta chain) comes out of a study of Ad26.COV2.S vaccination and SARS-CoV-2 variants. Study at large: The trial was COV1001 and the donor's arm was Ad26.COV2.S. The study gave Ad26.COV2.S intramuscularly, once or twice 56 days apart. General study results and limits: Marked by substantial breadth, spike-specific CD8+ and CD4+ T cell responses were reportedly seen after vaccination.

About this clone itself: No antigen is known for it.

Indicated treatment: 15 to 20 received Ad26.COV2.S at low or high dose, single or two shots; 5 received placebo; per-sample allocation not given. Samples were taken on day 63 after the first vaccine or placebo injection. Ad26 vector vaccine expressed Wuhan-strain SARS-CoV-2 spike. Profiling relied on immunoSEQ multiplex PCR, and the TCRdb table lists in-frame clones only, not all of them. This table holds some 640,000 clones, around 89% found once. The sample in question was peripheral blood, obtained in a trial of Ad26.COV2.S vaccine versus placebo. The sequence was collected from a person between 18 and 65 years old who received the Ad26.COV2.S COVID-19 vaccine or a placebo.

The CDR3 nucleotides read TGTGCCAGCAGTTACGAGGGGGTCTCCTACAATGAGCAGTTCTTC. Protein: CASSYEGVSYNEQFF. The chain carries TRBV6-6 and TRBJ2-1, with a weak D call TRBD1 (6 bases). In germline, CDR1 is MNHNY, CDR2 SVGAGI (reference sequence). Trimming removed 2 bases at V and 0 bases at J, with 8 bases between. The CDR3 is 15 amino acids.